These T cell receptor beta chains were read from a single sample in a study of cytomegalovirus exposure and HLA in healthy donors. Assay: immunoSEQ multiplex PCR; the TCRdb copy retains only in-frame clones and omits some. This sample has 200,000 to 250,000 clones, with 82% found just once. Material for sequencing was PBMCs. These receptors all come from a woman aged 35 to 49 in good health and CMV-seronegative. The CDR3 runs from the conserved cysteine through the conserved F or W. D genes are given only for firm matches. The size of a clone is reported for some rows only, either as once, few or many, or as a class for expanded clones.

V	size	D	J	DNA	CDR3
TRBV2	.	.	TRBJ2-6	TGTGCCAGCCACAAAGGGAGCACCTACTCTGGGGCCAACGTCCTGACTTTC	CASHKGSTYSGANVLTF
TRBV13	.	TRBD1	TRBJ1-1	TGTGCCAGCAGTATTCGAGGGACAGCCACTGAAGCTTTCTTT	CASSIRGTATEAFF
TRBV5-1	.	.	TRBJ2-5	TGCGCCAGCAGCTTGGGAGTGTCAGGGCAAAGGATGGAGACCCAGTACTTC	CASSLGVSGQRMETQYF
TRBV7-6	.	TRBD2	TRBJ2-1	TGTGCCAGCAGCTCAAGGACTAGCGGCAATGAGCAGTTCTTC	CASSSRTSGNEQFF
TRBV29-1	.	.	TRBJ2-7	TGCAGCGTGCAGGGGTCATACGAGCAGTACTTC	CSVQGSYEQYF
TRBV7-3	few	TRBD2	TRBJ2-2	TGTGCCAGCAGCTTTACCAGCGGGACGAACACCGGGGAGCTGTTTTTT	CASSFTSGTNTGELFF
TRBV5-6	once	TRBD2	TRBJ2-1	TGTGCCAGCAGCTTATTAAGGGGAAGCGGGAGTCTCGCCTACAATGAGCAGTTCTTC	CASSLLRGSGSLAYNEQFF
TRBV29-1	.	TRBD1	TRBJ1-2	TGCAGCGCCGGGACAGGCTATGGCTACACCTTC	CSAGTGYGYTF
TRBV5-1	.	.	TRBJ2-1	TGCGCCAGCAGCTTGATAGAGGGGGCGGGGAATGAGCAGTTCTTC	CASSLIEGAGNEQFF
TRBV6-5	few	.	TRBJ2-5	TGTGCCAGCAGTTTATCAGGGAATGGAGAGACCCAGTACTTC	CASSLSGNGETQYF
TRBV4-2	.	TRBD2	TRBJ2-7	TGTGCCAGCAGCCACGGACTAGCGGGAGCCTACGAGCAGTACTTC	CASSHGLAGAYEQYF
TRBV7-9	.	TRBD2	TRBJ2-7	TGTGCCAGCAGCACAAACCCCGGGCTAGCGGACTCCTACGAGCAGTACTTC	CASSTNPGLADSYEQYF
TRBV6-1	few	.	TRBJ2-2	TGTGCCAGCGTTCTCCTTCGGTCCGGGGAGCTGTTTTTT	CASVLLRSGELFF
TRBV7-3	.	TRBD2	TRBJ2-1	TGTGCCAGCAGCAGACTAGCGGGAGGACGCAATGAGCAGTTCTTC	CASSRLAGGRNEQFF
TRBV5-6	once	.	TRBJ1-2	TGTGCCAGCAGCTTGTACAGATCTAACTATGGCTACACCTTC	CASSLYRSNYGYTF
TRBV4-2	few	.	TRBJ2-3	TGTGCCAGCAGCCCCGGGACTTACACAGATACGCAGTATTTT	CASSPGTYTDTQYF
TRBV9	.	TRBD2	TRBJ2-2	TGTGCCAGCAGCGCTGGGGGGACTAGCAAGACCGGGGAGCTGTTTTTT	CASSAGGTSKTGELFF
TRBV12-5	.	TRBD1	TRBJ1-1	TGTGCTAGTGGTTTAAGTTTGGGACAGAAAAACGGAATGAACACTGAAGCTTTCTTT	CASGLSLGQKNGMNTEAFF
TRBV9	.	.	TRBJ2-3	TGTGCCAGCAGCGTAGCCGGGGGTGGAGATACGCAGTATTTT	CASSVAGGGDTQYF
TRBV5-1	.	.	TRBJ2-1	TGCGCCAGCAGCTTGACTAGTTCCGACAATGAGCAGTTCTTC	CASSLTSSDNEQFF
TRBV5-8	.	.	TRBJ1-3	TGTGCCAGCAGCTTGGGGACAGTCTCTGGAAACACCATATATTTT	CASSLGTVSGNTIYF
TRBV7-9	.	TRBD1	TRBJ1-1	TGTGCCAGCAGCCCAAACAGGGGGCGCGCCACTGAAGCTTTCTTT	CASSPNRGRATEAFF
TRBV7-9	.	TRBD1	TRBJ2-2	TGTGCCAGCAGCTTGGGACAGGGAGGCACCGGGGAGCTGTTTTTT	CASSLGQGGTGELFF
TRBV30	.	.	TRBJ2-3	TGTGCCTGGCCCCCGGAGGGTGGGTTCGTCGGAGATACGCAGTATTTT	CAWPPEGGFVGDTQYF
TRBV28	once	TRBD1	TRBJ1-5	TGTGCCAGCCGACAGGGCCTCAATCAGCCCCAGCATTTT	CASRQGLNQPQHF
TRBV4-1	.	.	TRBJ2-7	TGCGCCAGCAGTTTCGGACAGGGCGGGGGTTACGAGCAGTACTTC	CASSFGQGGGYEQYF
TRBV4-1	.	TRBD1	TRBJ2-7	TGCGCCAGCAGCCACGGACAGGGGGGTTACGAGCAGTACTTC	CASSHGQGGYEQYF
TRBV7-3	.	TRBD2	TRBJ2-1	TGTGCCAGCAGCCGACGGGGACTAGCGGGAGGGAATGAGCAGTTCTTC	CASSRRGLAGGNEQFF
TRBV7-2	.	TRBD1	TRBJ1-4	TGTGCCAGCAGTCGAAGATCCGGGACAGGTGAAAAACTGTTTTTT	CASSRRSGTGEKLFF
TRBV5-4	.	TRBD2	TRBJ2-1	TGTGCCAGCAGCTTGGCTAGCGGGAGTCGAAATGAGCAGTTCTTC	CASSLASGSRNEQFF
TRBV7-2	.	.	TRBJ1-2	TGTGCCAGCAGCTTAGGTTCTAGGTTGCAGGGGATTGTCTACACCTTC	CASSLGSRLQGIVYTF
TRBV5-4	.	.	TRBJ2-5	TGTGCCAGCAGCTTGCGTGGGGGCATCTTTCAAGAGACCCAGTACTTC	CASSLRGGIFQETQYF
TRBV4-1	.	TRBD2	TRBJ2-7	TGCGCCAGCAGCCAAGTGTTCCTAGCGGGAGGATCCGAAGCCCACGAGCAGTACTTC	CASSQVFLAGGSEAHEQYF
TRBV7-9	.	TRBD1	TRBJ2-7	TGTGCCAGCAGCCCAGAGACAGGGGGCAAATTCTACGAGCAGTACTTC	CASSPETGGKFYEQYF
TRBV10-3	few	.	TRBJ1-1	TGTGCCATCAGTGAGTCCCCCGGCCGGGACACTGAAGCTTTCTTT	CAISESPGRDTEAFF
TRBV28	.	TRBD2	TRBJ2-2	TGTGCCAGCAGGACGGCGGGAGCGATCGGGGAGCTGTTTTTT	CASRTAGAIGELFF
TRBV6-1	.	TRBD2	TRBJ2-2	TGTGCCAGCAGGGGAGCGGGGCCGAACACCGGGGAGCTGTTTTTT	CASRGAGPNTGELFF
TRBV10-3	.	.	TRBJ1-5	TGTGCCATCAGTGAAATGGGCAGGGACAATCAGCCCCAGCATTTT	CAISEMGRDNQPQHF
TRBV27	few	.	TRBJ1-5	TGTGCCAGCAGTTTATCCAGTTATAGCAATCAGCCCCAGCATTTT	CASSLSSYSNQPQHF
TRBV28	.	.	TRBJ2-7	TGTGCCAGCAGTTGGGGACGGGGGGAGCAGTACTTC	CASSWGRGEQYF
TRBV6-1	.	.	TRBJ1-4	TGTGCCAGCACCGGGGTAATGACGGCCATCGGAAAACTGTTTTTT	CASTGVMTAIGKLFF
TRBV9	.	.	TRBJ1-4	TGTGCCAGCAGCGCTGAAAGGGACACGGCCGATGAAAAACTGTTTTTT	CASSAERDTADEKLFF
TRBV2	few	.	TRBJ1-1	TGTGCCAGCAGTGAAGTTGGCAGGGGAACTGAAGCTTTCTTT	CASSEVGRGTEAFF
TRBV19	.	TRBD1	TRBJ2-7	TGTGCCAGTAGTGGGCAGGGGGCCCACGAGCAGTACTTC	CASSGQGAHEQYF
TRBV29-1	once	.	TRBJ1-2	TGCAGCGTTGTTTCCGGGATAAACTATGGCTACACCTTC	CSVVSGINYGYTF
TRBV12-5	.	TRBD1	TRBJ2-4	TGTGCTAGTGGCCTCCAGACAGGGGGCTATCAGACGGCCAAAAACATTCAGTACTTC	CASGLQTGGYQTAKNIQYF
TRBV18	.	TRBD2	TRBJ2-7	TGTGCCAGCTCACAATGGACTAGCGGGAGCTCCTACGAGCAGTACTTC	CASSQWTSGSSYEQYF
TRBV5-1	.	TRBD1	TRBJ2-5	TGCGCCAGCAGCCCGGGACAGGGTTTTGAGACCCAGTACTTC	CASSPGQGFETQYF
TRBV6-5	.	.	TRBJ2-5	TGTGCCAGCAGTTCCCCGAAGGACGGAGGGTGGGAGACCCAGTACTTC	CASSSPKDGGWETQYF
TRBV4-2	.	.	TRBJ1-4	TGTGCCAGCAGCCTAAGCCAGCGGACAACTAATGAAAAACTGTTTTTT	CASSLSQRTTNEKLFF
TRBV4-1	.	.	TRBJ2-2	TGCGCCAGCAGCCAGGCTCCCGCGGTCACCGGGGAGCTGTTTTTT	CASSQAPAVTGELFF
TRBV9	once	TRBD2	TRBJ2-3	TGTGCCAGCAGCGTTGCCGGACTAGCGGAGGACTCGGGAGATACGCAGTATTTT	CASSVAGLAEDSGDTQYF
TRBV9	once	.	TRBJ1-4	TGTGCCAGCAGCGTAGACATAAATGAAAAACTGTTTTTT	CASSVDINEKLFF
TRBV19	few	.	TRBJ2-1	TGTGCCAGTAGTACAATTTCCGGGAGAGTACCCTACAATGAGCAGTTCTTC	CASSTISGRVPYNEQFF
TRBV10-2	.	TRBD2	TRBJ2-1	TGCGCCAGCAGTGAACTACTAGCGGGAATGAGCTCCTACAATGAGCAGTTCTTC	CASSELLAGMSSYNEQFF
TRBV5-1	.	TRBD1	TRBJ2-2	TGCGCCAGCAGTCAGGGGGAGTCCGACACCGGGGAGCTGTTTTTT	CASSQGESDTGELFF
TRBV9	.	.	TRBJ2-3	TGTGCCAGCAGCCCAACCCCCAGGGACACAGATACGCAGTATTTT	CASSPTPRDTDTQYF